This T cell receptor (beta chain) was observed in a study of human T cells and chemical hapten exposure. Turning to the study itself: Patch tests put 0.01% DPC on the upper back, and the results were checked at 6 days.

This clonotype appeared many times. TCRdb reprocessed the RACE reads via MiXCR and lists one record per CDR3 protein. The data hold 150,000 to 200,000 distinct CDR3 sequences, with roughly 14% observed a single time. V trimming: 5 bases; J trimming: 2 bases; junction bases outside the gene matches: 8. The CDR3 has 15 residues. The germline V gene has CDR1 MNHNY and CDR2 SVGAGI (reference sequence). Time point noted: patch test 1, 2 weeks after DPC sensitization. As to treatment: therapeutic diphenylcyclopropenone sensitization with weekly scalp DPC. The drawing of blood occurred before each patch test was applied.

The TCR was taken from a woman younger than 45 with alopecia areata. Some clones in this sample may be carry-over from other donors' samples. This sequence joins TRBV6-6 and TRBJ2-7, with 8 positions matching TRBD1. The source material was whole blood, sampled in connection with sensitization to the hapten diphenylcyclopropenone (DPC). The CDR3 sequence is CASSDRGPETYEQYF. CDR3 sequence (DNA): TGTGCCAGCAGTGACAGGGGACCAGAGACCTACGAGCAGTACTTC.